A selection of T cell receptor beta chains follows, all from one sample in a study of blood T cells in healthy people across ages. A single record per CDR3 protein comes from TCRdb applying MiXCR to the 5' RACE reads. This table has fewer than 900,000 distinct CDR3 sequences, 36% appearing once. The sequenced sample was blood. All receptors derive from a man between 18 and 35 years old in good health. Each CDR3 is given with its conserved first and last residue. The order of the fields is J gene, V gene, clone size, CDR3 protein. Size tells how often a clone was seen (once, few, many) or the class of an expanded clone, and some rows leave it out.

j_gene: TRBJ2-3; v_gene: TRBV29-1; abundance: many; CDR3aa: CSGLTPGHGTDTQYF
j_gene: TRBJ1-1; v_gene: TRBV30; abundance: .; CDR3aa: CAWALRRQDTEAFF
j_gene: TRBJ2-7; v_gene: TRBV28; abundance: few; CDR3aa: CASSERGYEQYF
j_gene: TRBJ2-1; v_gene: TRBV12-3/TRBV12-4; abundance: .; CDR3aa: CASSFDPLQGGEQFF
j_gene: TRBJ1-1; v_gene: TRBV12-3/TRBV12-4; abundance: few; CDR3aa: CASSRTGMVTEAFF
j_gene: TRBJ2-1; v_gene: TRBV20-1; abundance: .; CDR3aa: CSARYGGVEQFF
j_gene: TRBJ2-3; v_gene: TRBV29-1; abundance: many; CDR3aa: CSVRTPGDTQYF
j_gene: TRBJ1-2; v_gene: TRBV10-3; abundance: .; CDR3aa: CAKHIPTAERSLDYGYTF
j_gene: TRBJ1-2; v_gene: TRBV6-2/TRBV6-3; abundance: few; CDR3aa: CASRNPGVGYTF
j_gene: TRBJ2-1; v_gene: TRBV20-1; abundance: many; CDR3aa: CSAGDSSRRAQGEQFF
j_gene: TRBJ2-3; v_gene: TRBV7-6; abundance: .; CDR3aa: CASSSTISDTQYF
j_gene: TRBJ2-7; v_gene: TRBV20-1; abundance: many; CDR3aa: CSASQGVNEQYF
j_gene: TRBJ2-5; v_gene: TRBV6-5; abundance: .; CDR3aa: CASSMGLTGETQYF
j_gene: TRBJ2-3; v_gene: TRBV5-1; abundance: .; CDR3aa: CASSWRTGGASETSTDTQYF
j_gene: .; v_gene: TRBV20-1; abundance: once; CDR3aa: CSARETGGLYEQYF
j_gene: TRBJ2-1; v_gene: TRBV2; abundance: many; CDR3aa: CASSFDYNEQFF
j_gene: TRBJ2-7; v_gene: TRBV5-1; abundance: few; CDR3aa: CASSLGTPAYEQYF
j_gene: TRBJ1-1; v_gene: TRBV18; abundance: .; CDR3aa: CASSPPGTGEAFF
j_gene: TRBJ2-1; v_gene: TRBV3-1; abundance: .; CDR3aa: CASSQYFEGQGVSSYNEQFF
j_gene: TRBJ1-4; v_gene: TRBV10-3; abundance: .; CDR3aa: CAIGAGGGDEKLFF
j_gene: TRBJ1-5; v_gene: TRBV20-1; abundance: few; CDR3aa: CSASDKGNQPQHF
j_gene: TRBJ2-1; v_gene: TRBV2; abundance: .; CDR3aa: CASMMGPYNEQFF
j_gene: TRBJ1-3; v_gene: TRBV4-3; abundance: .; CDR3aa: CASSQAAVEAGNTIYF
j_gene: TRBJ2-3; v_gene: TRBV7-6; abundance: many; CDR3aa: CASSLTSGATDTQYF
j_gene: TRBJ2-7; v_gene: TRBV25-1; abundance: .; CDR3aa: CASSELDGEQYF
j_gene: .; v_gene: TRBV29-1; abundance: .; CDR3aa: CSVLKTKDRYEQYF
j_gene: TRBJ1-2; v_gene: TRBV10-3; abundance: .; CDR3aa: CAISEPNRVGGYTF
j_gene: TRBJ1-1; v_gene: TRBV5-1; abundance: once; CDR3aa: CASSLVGRNAEAFF
j_gene: TRBJ1-1; v_gene: TRBV7-9; abundance: .; CDR3aa: CASSSDTTWTEAFF
j_gene: TRBJ2-1; v_gene: TRBV5-1; abundance: .; CDR3aa: CASSLELNNEQFF
j_gene: TRBJ1-2; v_gene: TRBV4-1; abundance: few; CDR3aa: CASSQDHPASYGYTF
j_gene: TRBJ1-5; v_gene: TRBV4-2; abundance: .; CDR3aa: CASSQDRDSHQPQHF
j_gene: TRBJ2-5; v_gene: TRBV29-1; abundance: many; CDR3aa: CSVGTSGAAMGTQYF
j_gene: TRBJ2-3; v_gene: TRBV7-3; abundance: .; CDR3aa: CASSLKPTLSTDTQYF
j_gene: TRBJ1-2; v_gene: TRBV29-1; abundance: few; CDR3aa: CSVAGQGTGYTF
j_gene: TRBJ1-1; v_gene: TRBV25-1; abundance: .; CDR3aa: CASSHTVNTEAFF
j_gene: TRBJ1-5; v_gene: TRBV2; abundance: .; CDR3aa: CASTGTGEQPQHF
j_gene: TRBJ2-1; v_gene: TRBV27; abundance: few; CDR3aa: CASRVIAGGKNEQFF
j_gene: .; v_gene: TRBV7-8; abundance: .; CDR3aa: CASSADRYDNEQYF
j_gene: TRBJ1-4; v_gene: TRBV30; abundance: .; CDR3aa: CAWDREYEKLFF
j_gene: TRBJ1-2; v_gene: TRBV29-1; abundance: .; CDR3aa: CSASRQGYGYTF
j_gene: TRBJ1-1; v_gene: TRBV6-1; abundance: once; CDR3aa: CASSPRDTGTEAFF
j_gene: TRBJ2-1; v_gene: TRBV6-4; abundance: .; CDR3aa: CASSQNAGTSYNEQFF
j_gene: TRBJ2-3; v_gene: TRBV15; abundance: .; CDR3aa: CATSSWAGELDTQYF
j_gene: TRBJ2-3; v_gene: TRBV5-1; abundance: many; CDR3aa: CASSFGQGLGTDTQYF
j_gene: TRBJ1-2; v_gene: TRBV20-1; abundance: .; CDR3aa: CSAEQPIPNYGYTF
j_gene: TRBJ2-6; v_gene: TRBV27; abundance: .; CDR3aa: CASTRDRISGANVLTF
j_gene: TRBJ1-6; v_gene: TRBV5-1; abundance: .; CDR3aa: CASSLGPGQDSPLHF
j_gene: TRBJ1-2; v_gene: TRBV4-1; abundance: .; CDR3aa: CASSLLDRTQGGYTF
j_gene: TRBJ1-4; v_gene: TRBV20-1; abundance: .; CDR3aa: CSARDWGSNEKLFF
j_gene: TRBJ2-7; v_gene: TRBV20-1; abundance: .; CDR3aa: CSARDQVVGYEQYF
j_gene: TRBJ2-7; v_gene: TRBV20-1; abundance: .; CDR3aa: CSARRGVRNEQYF
j_gene: TRBJ2-6; v_gene: TRBV7-6; abundance: .; CDR3aa: CASSIKRDRESSGANVLTF
j_gene: TRBJ1-5; v_gene: TRBV7-3; abundance: .; CDR3aa: CASNLTGLYGKQPQHF